A selection of T cell receptor beta chains follows, all from one sample in a study of T cells in Graves' hyperthyroidism and ophthalmopathy. From the multiplex PCR reads, TCRdb called clonotypes with MiXCR, one entry per CDR3 protein. Of about 410,000 distinct CDR3 sequences in the sample, roughly 15% are singletons; the top ten hold around a fifth. The specimen was blood. These receptors were taken from a woman aged 25 to 39 with Graves' ophthalmopathy. CDR3s include the opening cysteine and the closing phenylalanine or tryptophan. A D gene is named only where the DNA matches it firmly. A clone size is listed for some rows: how often the clone was seen (once, few, many), or a class if it is expanded.

>.|TRBJ2-4|TRBV2|.
CASSEDLAKNIQYF
TGTGCCAGCAGTGAAGACTTGGCCAAAAACATTCAGTACTTC
>many|TRBJ2-3|TRBV7-2|.
CASRPPGTRNTQYF
TGTGCCAGCAGGCCACCCGGGACTCGCAACACGCAGTATTTT
>few|TRBJ1-1|TRBV20-1|TRBD1
CSARSGTGGTEAFF
TGCAGTGCTAGATCCGGGACAGGGGGTACTGAAGCTTTCTTT
>many|TRBJ2-7|TRBV20-1|TRBD1
CSARDRDRGKSYEQYF
TGCAGTGCTAGAGATAGAGACAGGGGCAAGTCCTACGAGCAGTACTTC
>many|TRBJ2-3|TRBV20-1|.
CSARDMSTATDTQYF
TGCAGTGCTAGAGACATGTCAACCGCAACAGATACGCAGTATTTT
>.|TRBJ1-1|TRBV7-6|TRBD1
CASSLTQGGVNTEAFF
TGTGCCAGCAGCCTAACTCAGGGGGGAGTGAACACTGAAGCTTTCTTT
>many|TRBJ2-5|TRBV20-1|.
CSATGHAGNQETQYF
TGCAGTGCCACGGGACACGCGGGAAACCAAGAGACCCAGTACTTC
>few|TRBJ2-7|TRBV6-1|.
CASSRTANAYEQYF
TGTGCCAGCAGTAGGACCGCCAACGCCTACGAGCAGTACTTC
>.|TRBJ1-3|TRBV6-5|.
CASSYSKGSGNTIYF
TGTGCCAGCAGTTACTCGAAAGGCTCTGGAAACACCATATATTTT
>.|TRBJ1-2|TRBV28|TRBD1
CASSFRDRGLSNYGYTF
TGTGCCAGCAGTTTTAGGGACAGGGGACTTTCTAACTATGGCTACACCTTC
>many|TRBJ2-7|TRBV2|TRBD1
CASRHRTGTGAYEQYF
TGTGCCAGCAGACACCGGACCGGGACAGGGGCTTACGAGCAGTACTTC
>many|TRBJ2-3|TRBV20-1|TRBD2
CSARDSRGAGELGTQYF
TGCAGTGCTAGAGATTCCCGCGGGGCGGGGGAGCTGGGTACGCAGTATTTT
>.|TRBJ1-1|TRBV7-9|.
CASSLLAANTEAFF
TGTGCCAGCAGCTTACTTGCAGCGAACACTGAAGCTTTCTTT
>few|TRBJ1-4|TRBV19|.
CASSMKRATNEKLFF
TGTGCCAGTAGTATGAAACGAGCAACTAATGAAAAACTGTTTTTT
>many|TRBJ2-5|TRBV20-1|.
CSARDWGVGETQYF
TGCAGTGCTAGAGACTGGGGGGTGGGGGAGACCCAGTACTTC
>many|TRBJ2-2|TRBV27|TRBD1
CASTPSGTANTGELFF
TGTGCCAGCACTCCCTCCGGGACAGCGAACACCGGGGAGCTGTTTTTT
>many|TRBJ1-2|TRBV6-1|TRBD1
CASSLRQGGIYGYTF
TGTGCCAGCAGCCTTAGACAGGGTGGCATCTATGGCTACACCTTC
>many|TRBJ2-7|TRBV4-1|.
CASSQAGTNYEQYF
TGCGCCAGCAGCCAAGCCGGGACGAACTACGAGCAGTACTTC
>many|TRBJ2-6|TRBV15|TRBD1
CATSLQPGQGAAGANVLTF
TGTGCCACCAGCTTACAGCCGGGACAGGGGGCGGCTGGGGCCAACGTCCTGACTTTC
>many|TRBJ1-1|TRBV20-1|.
CSAREGVLEAFF
TGCAGTGCTAGAGAGGGGGTTCTTGAAGCTTTCTTT
>many|TRBJ1-1|TRBV20-1|TRBD1
CSARVDRDTEAFF
TGCAGTGCTAGAGTCGACAGGGACACTGAAGCTTTCTTT
>few|TRBJ2-2|TRBV9|TRBD2
CASSDGLAGGSGTGELFF
TGTGCCAGCAGCGATGGACTAGCGGGGGGTTCGGGCACCGGGGAGCTGTTTTTT
>many|TRBJ1-1|TRBV20-1|.
CSARHLHKDDTEAFF
TGCAGTGCTAGACATCTTCACAAGGACGACACTGAAGCTTTCTTT
>few|TRBJ2-1|TRBV19|.
CASSILGTEQFF
TGTGCCAGTAGTATTTTGGGGACTGAGCAGTTCTTC
>.|TRBJ2-2|TRBV19|TRBD2
CASSPRSVAGGPNTGELFF
TGTGCCAGTAGTCCGAGGTCTGTAGCGGGGGGGCCTAACACCGGGGAGCTGTTTTTT
>many|TRBJ2-1|TRBV27|.
CASTRGGEVDEQFF
TGTGCCAGCACCCGCGGAGGGGAGGTAGATGAGCAGTTCTTC
>many|TRBJ2-7|TRBV2|TRBD2
CARRGLADYEQYF
TGTGCCCGAAGGGGACTAGCGGACTACGAGCAGTACTTC
>few|TRBJ2-5|TRBV29-1|.
CSAGRDKRETQYF
TGCAGCGCCGGACGGGACAAGAGGGAGACCCAGTACTTC
>many|TRBJ2-3|TRBV30|.
CAWSWGSEGEQYF
TGTGCCTGGAGCTGGGGCTCCGAGGGGGAGCAGTATTTT